This T cell receptor (beta chain) was sequenced in a study of shared clonotypes between healthy human individuals. Note on this clone: In the same sample, other DNA sequences code for this CDR3.

Profiled with immunoSEQ multiplex PCR; TCRdb holds only in-frame clones, not every one. The sample shows roughly 2,300,000 clones, 85% to 95% of them seen only once. This sequence originates from a man in his late teens or twenties in good health. Some clones in this sample may be carry-over from other donors' samples. Sequencing was done on a sample of naive CD4+ T cells from PBMCs. Regarding subset: CD45RA+ positively selected.

In DNA, the CDR3 is TGTGCCAGCAGCGTTCAGGGAAACACCGGGGAGCTGTTTTTT. Its translation: CASSVQGNTGELFF. The rearrangement links TRBV9 to TRBJ2-2; perhaps TRBD1 as D (5 bases). This CDR3 has 14 residues. CDR1 SGDLS and CDR2 YYNGEE come from the germline V gene. Trimming stripped 2 bases from V and 2 bases from J, with 7 bases between. The entire variable domain, with the rest obtained from reference TRBV9 and TRBJ2-2, is as follows: DSGVTQTPKHLITATGQRVTLRCSPRSGDLSVYWYQQSLDQGLQFLIQYYNGEERAKGNILERFSAQQFPDLHSELNLSSLELGDSALYFCASSVQGNTGELFFGEGSRLTVL.